The clone carrying this T cell receptor beta chain appeared many times. The antigen is unknown. This record comes from a study of T cells after yellow fever vaccination. The study, taken as a whole, reports: Overall, a small share of clonotypes was seen in both CD4 and CD8 compartments. The booster response re-showed most primary clones: approximately 95% CD4, 88% CD8.

Deletions cut 0 bases from V and 7 bases from J, with 12 bases between. The CDR3 is 14 residues long. Making TCR cDNA involved 5'RACE template switching, which added UMIs and a universal primer site. A single record per CDR3 protein comes from TCRdb applying MiXCR to the 5' RACE reads. This sample has tens of thousands of distinct CDR3 sequences; more than 5.5% occur once, and the top ten carry roughly 35%. This TCR was recovered from a man in his late teens or twenties who received the YFV17D yellow fever vaccine. The rearrangement links TRBV12-3 or TRBV12-4 to TRBJ2-5; the D gene is possibly TRBD2 (6 bases). The material was CD8+ T cells sorted from PBMCs, obtained about 5 days after the first yellow fever vaccination. The CDR3 region is CASSLAPGTGTQYF. The CDR3 nucleotides are TGTGCCAGCAGTTTAGCGCCTGGGACTGGGACCCAGTACTTC.